This paragraph covers one TCR beta chain sequence. This clonotype was counted many times. No antigen is known for it. No base qualities exist here, and no much larger clone lies one base off it. The sample belongs to a study of T cell repertoires in cytomegalovirus infection (dated by TCRdb to between 2018 and 2021). Concerning the study at large: The peptide stimulations were aimed at well-studied HLA-B-restricted epitopes as well as recently identified HLA-C-restricted CMV epitopes, whose presentation resists viral immunomodulation. Because public TCR beta signatures pointed to carriage of CMV infection together with the matching HLA type, the HLA type of each donor mattered for the analysis.

Cut back by 1 base and 0 bases, the V and J ends lie 16 bases apart. The CDR3 has 17 amino acids, counting the end cysteine and phenylalanine. The retained sequence is limited to the CDR3, 51 bases, with the frame set at the first base. From the germline V gene, CDR1 is SGHTA and CDR2 is FQGNSA. The reads were generated on an Illumina HiSeq 1500. TCRdb ran its own pipeline on the public reads, namely fastp trimming at Q25 and MiXCR clone calling, and kept in-frame beta chains. A single entry per CDR3 protein holds the most common genes and DNA from its merged rows. In this sample the table shows approximately 81,000 distinct CDR3 sequences, 20% to 30% of which occur a single time. About half of the sample belongs to the ten largest clones. Explained via the paper, the treatment or condition label denotes: in vitro stimulation with specific CMV peptide epitopes to enrich CMV-specific T cells. General conclusions and limits of the study: In the ex vivo response, HLA-C-restricted CMV-specific TCR beta clonotypes were dominant, and in two of eight donors the single most frequent clonotype came from this HLA-C-restricted group. Cumulative frequency of public TCR beta family members discriminated carriers of CMV infection plus the relevant HLA type in this cohort and an independent approximately 340-donor cohort.

The chain links TRBV7-2 with TRBJ2-7; TRBD2 could be the D gene, as 6 bases match. This sample comprised CD8+ T cells from cultured PBMCs, obtained from culture after CMV antigen stimulation. The receptor was derived from a human donor in good health (CMV status not recorded). Some clones in this sample may be carry-over from other donors' samples. The nucleotide sequence reads TGTGCCAGCAGCTTAGGCGGGGCCTATACACCCTCCTACGAGCAGTACTTC. It translates as CASSLGGAYTPSYEQYF.